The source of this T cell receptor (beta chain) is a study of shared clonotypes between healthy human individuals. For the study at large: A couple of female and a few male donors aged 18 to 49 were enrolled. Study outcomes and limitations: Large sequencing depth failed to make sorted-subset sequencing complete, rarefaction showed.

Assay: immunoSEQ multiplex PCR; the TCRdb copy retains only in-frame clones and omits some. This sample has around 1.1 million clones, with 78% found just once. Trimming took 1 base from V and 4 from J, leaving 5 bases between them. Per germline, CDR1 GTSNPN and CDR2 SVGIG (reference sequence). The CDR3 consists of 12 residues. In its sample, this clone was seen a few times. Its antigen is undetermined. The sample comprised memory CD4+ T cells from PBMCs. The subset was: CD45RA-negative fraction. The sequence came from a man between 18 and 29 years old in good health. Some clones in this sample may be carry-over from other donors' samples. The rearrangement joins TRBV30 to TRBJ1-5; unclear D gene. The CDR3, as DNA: TGTGCCTGGAGTGGAGTAAATCAGCCCCAGCATTTT. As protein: CAWSGVNQPQHF.